Many counts were recorded for the clone carrying this T cell receptor beta chain. Its antigen is not identified. Trimming at V came to 4 bases and at J to 4 bases, leaving 9 bases not matched to a gene. Germline V gene data show CDR1 as KGHDR and CDR2 as SFDVKD. The length of the CDR3 is 16 residues. The data stem from a study of response to subunit inactivated influenza vaccine. A single record per CDR3 protein comes from TCRdb applying MiXCR to the RT-PCR reads. Among hundreds of thousands of distinct CDR3 sequences listed, less than 20% were seen once. Study-level results: The authors offered the suggestion that each seasonal influenza vaccination recruits few new T cells.

The sample was PBMCs from blood, taken 12 days after vaccination. J is TRBJ2-3 and V is TRBV24-1; 8 bases fit TRBD2. This TCR was sampled from a man aged 45-65 years who received an inactivated influenza vaccine. CDR3 amino acids: CATSDLRSGRADTQYF. CDR3 DNA: TGTGCCACCAGTGACCTACGGAGCGGGAGAGCAGATACGCAGTATTTT.